This TCR beta chain comes out of a study of shared clonotypes between healthy human individuals. Per the germline V gene, CDR1 is SGHRS and CDR2 is YFSETQ. This CDR3 spans 14 amino acids. The V end lost 1 base, the J end lost 0 bases, and 5 bases lay between the germline ends. Assay used: immunoSEQ multiplex PCR; TCRdb lists only in-frame clones, some missing. This sample has approximately 330,000 clones, with less than 85% found just once. This clone was counted between two and nine times. The sequencing sample was made of memory CD4+ T cells sorted from blood. The subset was: CD45RA-negative fraction. This TCR came from a man between 25 and 39 years old in good health. The chain carries TRBV5-1 and TRBJ1-3; no reliable D call. DNA for the CDR3: TGCGCCAGCAGCTTGCTACACTCTGGAAACACCATATATTTT. This gives the protein CASSLLHSGNTIYF.